This T cell receptor beta chain was profiled in a study of human T cells and chemical hapten exposure (TCRdb year 2021). About the study as a whole: For sensitization, 2% DPC in acetone was applied to a roughly 2 cm by roughly 2 cm area of upper inner arm skin. Most of the patients in the cohort were female, and the cohort covered alopecia areata with under or over 50% scalp involvement, alopecia totalis and alopecia universalis. The study tracked peripheral blood TCR repertoire changes in vivo during primary and secondary sensitization to the hapten diphenylcyclopropenone (DPC) in alopecia patients. Roughly 30 alopecia patients provided blood for TCR sequencing at one to four time points (pre-sensitization, 2, 6 and 24 weeks). Throughout the roughly 23-week study period, patients were also given weekly therapeutic DPC doses on the scalp. Patch testing on the upper back used Finn chambers containing 0.01% DPC, with scoring done after 6 days according to International Contact Dermatitis Research Group standards. Patient blood was sampled pre-sensitization (week 0) and at 2, 6 and about 24 weeks after DPC sensitization. The libraries were sequenced as a pool, and the TCR yield per sample differed mostly because of small variations in library volumes within the pool. On the study overall, not on this receptor specifically: After repeated subsampling, the strength of the expansion versus patch-test correlation and the threshold at which it became significant changed. No change with DPC sensitization was found in the number of TCRs above 1 in 1000 frequency, and no evidence of global repertoire structure alterations was found. Alopecia, a presumed autoimmune disease, was present in all patients, so the immune response of the patients might differ from that of healthy individuals. Patch test score correlated positively with the number of PT1 expanded TCRs, reaching significance at thresholds 8, 16 and 32 but not at 4. Compared with pre-sensitization or healthy control sets, expanded TCRs formed significantly more large CDR3 similarity clusters, which is consistent with antigen-driven responses.

Library preparation employed RACE. Sequencing was carried out with a NextSeq 500. During library preparation, unique molecular identifiers were attached to individual cDNA molecules so that TCRs could be counted quantitatively and reproducibly. From each blood RNA sample, both TCR alpha and TCR beta chains were sequenced. The authors' analysis ran thus. The median number of TCRs per sample was some 100,000, ranging from about 23,224 to 700,000. V, J and CDR3 annotation of the TCR reads was performed with the Decombinator software suite. For PS versus PT1 abundance plots, all samples were subsampled to the same number of TCRs (28,000). Expanded TCRs were defined as absent before sensitization and observed at least eight times at the 2-week time point. Starting from the raw public reads, TCRdb applied fastp trimming at Q25, assembled clones with MiXCR and retained in-frame beta chains. Merged by CDR3 protein, the rows form single entries marked with the most common genes and DNA. The V and J calls shown here were made by TCRdb, not taken from the authors' results. The sample yields tens of thousands of distinct CDR3 sequences; around 30% were counted once. The ten largest make up 8.9% of the sample.

The meaning of the sample's time point label: patch test 1, 2 weeks after DPC sensitization. Interpreted using the paper, the treatment or condition label stands for: therapeutic diphenylcyclopropenone sensitization with weekly scalp DPC. At each patch-test visit, blood was drawn before the patch test was applied. Patients were eligible if aged 18 to 70, diagnosed with alopecia and judged suitable for DPC therapy, and pregnant patients were excluded. Unfractionated whole blood was collected in Tempus Blood RNA tubes, and total RNA was extracted from that blood. This clonotype was found a few times. No cognate antigen has been identified for it. No base-level quality is on record; no much larger clone is a single base apart. This TCR derives from a middle-aged man with alopecia areata. Some clones in this sample may be carry-over from other donors' samples. Sequences were derived from whole blood, sampled in connection with sensitization to the hapten diphenylcyclopropenone (DPC).

The CDR3 reads CASSLREGQPQHF. The DNA is TGTGCCAGCAGCCTCAGGGAAGGTCAGCCCCAGCATTTT. The V gene is TRBV4-2 and the J gene is TRBJ1-5; the D region possibly corresponds to TRBD1 (5 bases align). The germline V gene provides CDR1 LGHNA and CDR2 YNFKEQ. Relative to germline, V is 4 bases shorter and J is 6 bases shorter, with 10 bases between their ends. The CDR3 goes from the cysteine to the phenylalanine over 13 residues. Only the CDR3 portion is preserved as DNA: 39 bases, with reading frame beginning at the first base.